The 8 T cell receptor beta chains below were found in one sample sequenced in a study of a mutant IDH1 vaccine in newly diagnosed glioma. Assay used: immunoSEQ multiplex PCR; TCRdb lists only in-frame clones, some missing. The sample lists tens of thousands of clones, around three fifths occurring once. No cognate antigen is known for these TCRs. The time point was: week 47, end of study. Vaccine doses each comprised 300 ug of mutant IDH1 20-mer peptide, with topical imiquimod. The sample consisted of peripheral blood mononuclear cells (PBMCs), taken from a glioma patient whose treatment included an IDH1 peptide vaccine. The receptors were gathered from a man aged 35 to 55 with glioma. Some clones in this sample may be carry-over from other donors' samples.

This rearrangement joins TRBV5-8 to TRBJ2-5; 8 bases are a match to TRBD1. Germline trimming cut 6 bases from V and 2 bases from J; bases unmatched to any gene: 9. This CDR3 region has 15 residues. Germline lookup yields CDR1 SGHTS and CDR2 YDEGEE. The CDR3 sequence is CASTQQGAPQETQYF. CDR3 nucleotides: TGTGCCAGCACCCAGCAGGGGGCGCCTCAAGAGACCCAGTACTTC.

In regard to this clone: One end of the junction varies from germline; a read error may be responsible. This rearrangement joins TRBV14 to TRBJ2-5, with 8 bases aligning to TRBD2. In germline, CDR1 is SGHDN, CDR2 FVKESK. The CDR3 totals 14 residues. The CDR3 nucleotides are TGTGCCAGCAGTCAAGGGCTAGCGGGAGAGACCCAGTACTTC. Amino acid sequence: CASSQGLAGETQYF.

This clone was observed a few times. The chain joins TRBV6-5 to TRBJ1-3; 7 bases map to TRBD1. Germline V lookup: CDR1 MNHEY, CDR2 SVGAGI. Germline trimming cut 5 bases from V and 0 bases from J; bases unmatched to any gene: 4. The CDR3 runs 15 residues. The CDR3 coding sequence is TGTGCCAGCAGTCTCCGGGACAGCTCTGGAAACACCATATATTTT. Amino acid sequence: CASSLRDSSGNTIYF.

The chain joins TRBV10-2 to TRBJ2-7; 10 bases map to TRBD1. The CDR3 extends over 15 amino acids. Germline trimming cut 6 bases from V and 4 bases from J; bases unmatched to any gene: 9. Germline CDR1 WSHSY, CDR2 SAAADI. The CDR3 DNA follows: TGCGCCAGCAGGTTAGGAGGGACAGGGGATTACGAGCAGTACTTC. It yields the protein CASRLGGTGDYEQYF.

This clone has just one count. The chain is built from TRBV16 and TRBJ1-5; D unclear. The V and J ends lost 2 bases and 0 bases respectively, with 8 bases between them. The CDR3 loop spans 15 amino acids. Germline loops: CDR1 KGHSY, CDR2 FQNENV. CDR3: CASSQGLDSNQPQHF. Here the CDR3 DNA reads TGTGCCAGCAGCCAAGGGTTGGATAGCAATCAGCCCCAGCATTTT.

The chain uses TRBV18 and TRBJ1-1; TRBD1 matches 7 bases. J lost 3 bases, V lost 5 bases, and 3 bases had no gene match. Germline V gene sequence: CDR1 KGHSH, CDR2 LQKENI. This CDR3 comprises 13 residues. The CDR3 loop reads CASSRGQDTEAFF. The DNA of the CDR3 is TGTGCCAGCTCAAGAGGACAGGACACTGAAGCTTTCTTT.

The chain employs TRBV29-1 and TRBJ2-7; possibly TRBD1 or TRBD2 for D (5 bases each). CDR1 and CDR2 from the germline V gene are SQVTM and ANQGSEA. Trimming stripped 3 bases from V and 6 bases from J, with 15 bases between. This CDR3 spans 13 amino acids. CDR3 sequence (DNA): TGCAGCGTTGAGCCAGGGAGAGGTGCCGAGCAGTACTTC. It specifies CSVEPGRGAEQYF.

CDR3 DNA sequence: TGCGCCAGCAGCCAAACAGGGGCCGCCGGGAACTATGGCTACACCTTC. It specifies CASSQTGAAGNYGYTF. This chain links TRBV4-1 with TRBJ1-2, with TRBD1 identical over 7 bases. Trimming took 2 bases from V and 2 from J; bases not matched to a gene: 8. Per germline, CDR1 MGHRA and CDR2 YSYEKL. The CDR3 is 16 residues long.